This entry describes one T cell receptor beta chain. Per the original data handling: Reference gene primer amplification in the assay estimated nucleated cell counts. TCRdb's table, derived via immunoSEQ multiplex PCR, lists solely in-frame clones and lacks some. V and J calls and clone size are given by that table; D and trimming were obtained from the DNA. The data contain about 32,000 clones, around 87% of them singletons. These data are taken from a study of blood T cell repertoires in COVID-19. For the study at large: COVID-19 samples from acute and convalescent phases originated in the United States, Italy and Spain. In each case, the material was cDNA or gDNA derived from T cells, B-cell-depleted T cells, or PBMCs.

The sequence came from a man between 60 and 75 years old with active COVID-19. Sample: peripheral blood.

The chain's CDR3 is CASGHLKGDTQYF. In nucleotides, the CDR3 is TGTGCCAGCGGACACTTAAAAGGAGATACGCAGTATTTT. The chain combines TRBV5-7 with TRBJ2-3, with D possibly being TRBD1 (5 bases). TRBV5-7 is recorded as an ORF, its role being uncertain. The CDR3 has 13 residues. V lost 7 bases to trimming and J lost 5 bases, with 14 bases between them.